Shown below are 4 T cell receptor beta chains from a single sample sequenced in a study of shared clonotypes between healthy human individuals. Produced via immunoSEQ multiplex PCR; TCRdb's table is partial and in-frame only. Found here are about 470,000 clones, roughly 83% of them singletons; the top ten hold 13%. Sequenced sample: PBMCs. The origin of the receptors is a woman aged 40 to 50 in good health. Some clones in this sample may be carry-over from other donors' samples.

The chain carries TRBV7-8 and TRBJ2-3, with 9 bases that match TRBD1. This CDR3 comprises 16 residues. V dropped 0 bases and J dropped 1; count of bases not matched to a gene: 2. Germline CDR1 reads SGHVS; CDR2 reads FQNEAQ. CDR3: CASSLAGQGGTDTQYF. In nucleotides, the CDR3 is TGTGCCAGCAGCTTAGCGGGACAGGGAGGCACAGATACGCAGTATTTT.

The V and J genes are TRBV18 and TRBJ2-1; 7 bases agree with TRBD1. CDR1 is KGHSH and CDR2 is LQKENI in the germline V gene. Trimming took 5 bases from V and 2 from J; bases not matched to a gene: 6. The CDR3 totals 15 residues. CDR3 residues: CASSTRQGPYNEQFF. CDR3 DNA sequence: TGTGCCAGCTCAACGCGACAGGGCCCCTACAATGAGCAGTTCTTC.

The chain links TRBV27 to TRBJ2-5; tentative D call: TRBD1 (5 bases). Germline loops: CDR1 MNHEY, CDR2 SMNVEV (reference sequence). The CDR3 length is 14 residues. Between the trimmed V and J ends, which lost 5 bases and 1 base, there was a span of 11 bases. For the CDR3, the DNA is TGTGCCAGCAGTCGAAAGGGGTCCCAAGAGACCCAGTACTTC. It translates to CASSRKGSQETQYF.

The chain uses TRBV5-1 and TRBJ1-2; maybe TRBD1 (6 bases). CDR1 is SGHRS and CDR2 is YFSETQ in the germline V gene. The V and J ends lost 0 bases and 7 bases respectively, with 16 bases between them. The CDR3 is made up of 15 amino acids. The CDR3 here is CASSLEGGGFRGYTF. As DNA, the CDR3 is TGCGCCAGCAGCTTGGAGGGAGGGGGGTTTCGTGGCTACACCTTC.